Below, 12 T cell receptor beta chains from the same sample are listed, as sequenced in a study of shared clonotypes between healthy human individuals. Produced via immunoSEQ multiplex PCR; TCRdb's table is partial and in-frame only. The profile covers 1.5 million to 1.9 million clones, with roughly 98% appearing a single time and 0.4% to 0.45% taken by the ten largest. Sequenced sample: naive CD4+ T cells sorted from blood. Subset described: CD45RA+ positively selected. These receptors were collected from a man in his thirties or forties in good health.

V usage is TRBV9 and J usage is TRBJ2-7, with a possible D match to TRBD1 (5 bases). The ends were cut back, 4 bases at V and 2 bases at J, with 13 bases in the middle. The CDR3 runs to 14 residues. Germline lookup yields CDR1 SGDLS and CDR2 YYNGEE. CDR3 DNA sequence: TGTGCCAGCAGCCCCTCCCAGGGTGCCTACGAGCAGTACTTC. Translated, it gives CASSPSQGAYEQYF.

The chain employs TRBV10-2 and TRBJ2-3; TRBD1 might be the D (5 bases). The CDR3 length is 15 residues. V lost 7 bases and J 1 base, leaving 15 bases between the germline ends. CDR1 and CDR2 from the germline V gene are WSHSY and SAAADI. For the CDR3, the DNA is TGCGCCAGCATCAAAGGCGAAGGGGGCACAGATACGCAGTATTTT. Amino acid sequence: CASIKGEGGTDTQYF.

This clone was seen only once. The chain has TRBV7-9 and TRBJ2-7; TRBD1 agrees at 9 bases. Germline V lookup: CDR1 SEHNR, CDR2 FQNEAQ (reference sequence). The CDR3 length is 17 residues. V shed 9 bases and J 6 bases; nucleotides not matched to a gene: 21. The CDR3 region has the DNA TGTGCCAGAAGCCGTCAAACATACAGGGGGCAGAAGGGCGAGCAGTACTTC. Residues: CARSRQTYRGQKGEQYF.

The chain joins TRBV19 to TRBJ1-5, with a possible D match to TRBD1 (5 bases). The V end lost 5 bases, the J end lost 1 base, and 15 bases lay between the germline ends. The CDR3 covers 16 residues. CDR1 and CDR2 (germline): LNHDA, SQIVND (reference sequence). The CDR3 reads CASSATGTHSNQPQHF. The DNA for the CDR3 is TGTGCCAGTAGTGCGACCGGGACGCACAGCAATCAGCCCCAGCATTTT.

On this clone itself: Other DNA sequences in this specimen translate into the identical CDR3. CDR3 loop: CASSLRGDYGYTF. The CDR3 DNA is TGCGCCAGCAGCTTGCGGGGAGACTATGGCTACACCTTC. The V call is TRBV5-1, the J call TRBJ1-2; D remains unclear. Germline values: CDR1 SGHRS, CDR2 YFSETQ. This CDR3 comprises 13 residues. V gave up 1 base and J gave up 3 bases, with 7 bases separating them. The whole variable domain, filled in from reference TRBV5-1 and TRBJ1-2, reads KAGVTQTPRYLIKTRGQQVTLSCSPISGHRSVSWYQQTPGQGLQFLFEYFSETQRNKGNFPGRFSGRQFSNSRSEMNVSTLELGDSALYLCASSLRGDYGYTFGSGTRLTVV.

The chain uses TRBV30 and TRBJ2-3, with 13 bases that match TRBD2. This CDR3 is 17 amino acids long. Germline CDR1 and CDR2: GTSNPN and SVGIG (reference sequence). Trimming took 2 bases from V and 4 from J; bases not matched to a gene: 9. CDR3 nucleotide sequence: TGTGCCTGGAGTCCGGGACTAGCGGGGATTCCACCAGATACGCAGTATTTT. Its protein is CAWSPGLAGIPPDTQYF.

The chain recombines TRBV30 with TRBJ1-2; 7 nucleotides line up with TRBD1. Trimming removed 4 bases from V and 7 bases from J; junction bases left unmatched: 9. From germline, CDR1 is GTSNPN and CDR2 SVGIG (reference sequence). The CDR3 runs 13 residues. The DNA of the CDR3 is TGTGCCTGGACCCCCACAGGGGCCAGTGGCTACACCTTC. Its protein product is CAWTPTGASGYTF.

The chain uses TRBV5-1 and TRBJ2-1; TRBD2 agrees at 7 bases. The length of the CDR3 is 13 residues. In germline, CDR1 is SGHRS, CDR2 YFSETQ. Trimming at V came to 0 bases and at J to 7 bases, leaving 1 base not matched to a gene. This chain's CDR3 is CASSLEAGNEQFF. CDR3 in DNA: TGCGCCAGCAGCTTGGAAGCGGGAAATGAGCAGTTCTTC.

This sequence joins TRBV18 and TRBJ1-2; D ambiguous. The CDR3 consists of 14 residues. Germline CDR1 reads KGHSH; CDR2 reads LQKENI. The V end lost 3 bases, the J end lost 6 bases, and 14 bases lay between the germline ends. CDR3 sequence reads: CASSPLLSTDGYTF. CDR3 DNA: TGTGCCAGCTCACCCCTATTGAGCACGGATGGCTACACCTTC.

The CDR3 DNA sequence: TGCGCCAGCAGCAAGGGACAGGCCCTTAACTATGGCTACACCTTC. Protein sequence: CASSKGQALNYGYTF. The rearrangement uses TRBV5-1 and TRBJ1-2; 8 nucleotides align to TRBD1. From germline, CDR1 is SGHRS and CDR2 YFSETQ. J gave up 1 base and V 4 bases, and 6 bases lay outside the gene matches. This CDR3 region has 15 residues. The full variable domain, in which reference TRBV5-1 and TRBJ1-2 provide the parts outside the CDR3, is KAGVTQTPRYLIKTRGQQVTLSCSPISGHRSVSWYQQTPGQGLQFLFEYFSETQRNKGNFPGRFSGRQFSNSRSEMNVSTLELGDSALYLCASSKGQALNYGYTFGSGTRLTVV.

The chain joins TRBV7-9 to TRBJ2-5, with TRBD1 identical over 8 bases. The J segment lost 7 bases and the V segment lost 5 bases, leaving 3 bases of the junction unmatched. The CDR3 contains 12 residues. The germline V gene has CDR1 SEHNR and CDR2 FQNEAQ (reference sequence). The CDR3 reads CASSRDRGTQYF. The CDR3, as DNA: TGTGCCAGCAGCCGAGACAGGGGGACCCAGTACTTC.

V is TRBV19 and J is TRBJ2-7; 12 bases fit TRBD2. The CDR3 runs 16 residues. Germline V gives CDR1 LNHDA, CDR2 SQIVND (reference sequence). After removal of 4 bases from V and 4 bases from J, the junction contained 8 bases not matched to a gene. The CDR3 loop reads CASSTTSGSLLYEQYF. The CDR3 coding sequence is TGTGCCAGTAGTACGACTAGCGGGAGCCTCCTATACGAGCAGTACTTC.